This TCR beta chain originates from a study of blood T cell repertoires in COVID-19. In the study overall: The United States, Italy and Spain supplied acute and convalescent COVID-19 samples. The analysed material was cDNA or gDNA that came from T cells, B-cell-depleted T cells, or PBMCs.

V lost 0 bases to trimming and J lost 5 bases, with 11 bases between them. The CDR3 sequence is 14 residues long. Germline V lookup: CDR1 SGHAT, CDR2 FQNNGV. Original methodology: Amplification from reference gene primers served as the basis for estimated nucleated cell counts. Method: immunoSEQ multiplex PCR; TCRdb's copy keeps in-frame clones and lacks some. V, J and clone size are those of that table, while D and trimming were read from the DNA. The sample holds about 52,000 clones, more than 80% seen once. Sequenced input: peripheral blood. The chain carries TRBV11-2 and TRBJ2-7; tentative D call: TRBD1 (5 bases). The receptor comes from a human donor in a cohort sampled during active COVID-19. CDR3 amino acids: CASSLDAGPHEQYF. CDR3 DNA sequence: TGTGCCAGCAGCTTAGACGCAGGGCCCCACGAGCAGTACTTC. Full variable domain (rest looked up from reference TRBV11-2 and TRBJ2-7): EAGVAQSPRYKIIEKRQSVAFWCNPISGHATLYWYQQILGQGPKLLIQFQNNGVVDDSQLPKDRFSAERLKGVDSTLKIQPAKLEDSAVYLCASSLDAGPHEQYFGPGTRLTVT.